Presented here are 24 T cell receptor beta chains from one specimen sequenced in a study of vaccination effects on CD4 cells after COVID-19. In the ViraFEST assay, antigen-specific CD4+ clonotypes were identified by expansion after peptide-pool stimulation. Following a roughly 9-day culture, CD4+ T cells were purified. The vaccine recipients had no prior SARS-CoV-2 infection, with negative nucleocapsid antibodies. These receptors lack a known antigen. Here immunoSEQ multiplex PCR was the method, and the copy in TCRdb shows in-frame clones only, minus some. The repertoire holds tens of thousands of clones, roughly 70% seen once, with roughly 4% in the top ten. The sequences come from CD4+ T cells from PBMCs cultured with HCoV-OC43 spike peptides, collected before COVID-19 vaccination. The subset is: HCoV-OC43 spike overlapping peptide pool stimulation. All receptors come from a human donor who received a COVID-19 vaccine.

The chain combines TRBV18 with TRBJ2-5; TRBD1 aligns across 9 bases. The CDR3 sequence is 14 residues long. The V and J ends lost 3 bases and 1 base, in that order; junction bases with no gene match: 0. From germline, CDR1 is KGHSH and CDR2 LQKENI. CDR3 in amino acids: CASSPGQGQETQYF. DNA of the CDR3: TGTGCCAGCTCACCGGGACAGGGCCAAGAGACCCAGTACTTC.

The CDR3 DNA reads as TGTGCCAGCCGCAGGGACCCAAATCAGCCCCAGCATTTT. Translation: CASRRDPNQPQHF. V and J are TRBV18 and TRBJ1-5; maybe TRBD1 (5 bases). This CDR3 is 13 amino acids long. CDR1 and CDR2 from the germline V gene are KGHSH and LQKENI. Trimming shortened V by 8 bases and J by 4 bases, and 12 bases separated the two germline ends.

The CDR3 spells CATSAKTGGLDTQYF. The CDR3 DNA reads as TGTGCCACCAGTGCAAAAACAGGGGGATTAGATACGCAGTATTTT. The rearrangement uses TRBV24-1 and TRBJ2-3; 8 nucleotides align to TRBD1. Germline V gene data show CDR1 as KGHDR and CDR2 as SFDVKD. There are 15 residues in the CDR3. With V trimmed by 5 bases and J by 5 bases, 8 bases remained unmatched.

Only a few counts were recorded for this clone. The V and J genes are TRBV6-1 and TRBJ1-1, with D possibly TRBD1 on 5 matching bases. From germline, CDR1 is MNHNS and CDR2 SASEGT. The CDR3 spans 14 residues. Trimming removed 0 bases from V and 5 bases from J, with 10 bases in between. The CDR3 coding sequence is TGTGCCAGCAGTGAAGCGGGGGGGAGGACTGAAGCTTTCTTT. Amino acid sequence: CASSEAGGRTEAFF.

The genes are TRBV5-1 and TRBJ2-2, with D perhaps matching TRBD1 or TRBD2 (6 bases each). This CDR3 contains 15 residues. Trimming shortened V by 4 bases and J by 3 bases, and 13 bases separated the two germline ends. CDR1 and CDR2 from the germline V gene are SGHRS and YFSETQ. The CDR3, as DNA: TGCGCCAGCAGCAGGGGGGACTGGGACACCGGGGAGCTGTTTTTT. This sequence encodes CASSRGDWDTGELFF.

This clone was recorded once. The V call is TRBV7-8, the J call TRBJ2-5, with a possible D match to TRBD1 (5 bases). Germline V gene lookup returns CDR1 SGHVS and CDR2 FQNEAQ. Trimming took 3 bases from V and 5 from J, leaving 7 bases between them. The CDR3 extends over 12 amino acids. The CDR3 is CASSLNRETQYF. In nucleotides, the CDR3 is TGTGCCAGCAGCTTGAACAGGGAGACCCAGTACTTC.

This clone turned up a few times. The chain recombines TRBV5-8 with TRBJ1-6; perhaps TRBD1 as D (6 bases). This CDR3 comprises 18 residues. Germline CDR1 is SGHTS and CDR2 is YDEGEE. Trimming took off 4 bases at V and 10 bases at J, with 27 bases between the two ends. The CDR3 DNA reads as TGTGCCAGCAGCCCCGGACAGCTTCTCGGCATCAGGGGATCACCCCTCCACTTT. Translated, it gives CASSPGQLLGIRGSPLHF. The variable domain in full, completed from reference TRBV5-8 and TRBJ1-6, reads EAGVTQSPTHLIKTRGQQATLRCSPISGHTSVYWYQQALGLGLQFLLWYDEGEERNRGNFPPRFSGRQFPNYSSELNVNALELEDSALYLCASSPGQLLGIRGSPLHFGNGTRLTVT.

The rearrangement joins TRBV2 to TRBJ2-3; TRBD2 agrees at 12 bases. The CDR3 runs to 16 residues. CDR1 and CDR2 from the germline V gene are SNHLY and FYNNEI. Unmatched junction bases numbered 5, after V lost 7 bases and J lost 0 bases. The CDR3: CASMRTSGASTDTQYF. The CDR3 DNA follows: TGTGCCAGCATGCGGACTAGCGGGGCTAGCACAGATACGCAGTATTTT.

This clone was counted a few times. This sequence joins TRBV6-2 or TRBV6-3 and TRBJ2-3; TRBD2 might be the D (5 bases). The CDR3 is 16 amino acids. V was trimmed by 1 base and J by 0 bases, leaving 11 bases between them. Germline values: CDR1 MNHEY, CDR2 SVGEGT. The CDR3 coding sequence is TGTGCCAGCAGTTACTTGCCTAGCACTAGCACAGATACGCAGTATTTT. It codes for CASSYLPSTSTDTQYF.

The chain couples TRBV15 to TRBJ2-3, with a tentative D call TRBD2 (6 bases). Between the trimmed V and J ends, which lost 5 bases and 0 bases, there was a span of 24 bases. The CDR3 spans 19 residues. CDR1 is LNHNV and CDR2 is YYDKDF in the germline V gene (reference sequence). In nucleotides, the CDR3 is TGTGCCACCAGCGGGATACCAAGTTTTACGGGAGCTAGCACAGATACGCAGTATTTT. Translating gives CATSGIPSFTGASTDTQYF. Full variable domain (missing parts from reference TRBV15 and TRBJ2-3): DAMVIQNPRYQVTQFGKPVTLSCSQTLNHNVMYWYQQKSSQAPKLLFHYYDKDFNNEADTPDNFQSRRPNTSFCFLDIRSPGLGDTAMYLCATSGIPSFTGASTDTQYFGPGTRLTVL.

V usage is TRBV6-5 and J usage is TRBJ1-2; TRBD1 agrees at 8 bases. There are 13 residues in the CDR3. Germline V CDR1 and CDR2: MNHEY, SVGAGI. This CDR3 is CATQQGANYGYTF. CDR3 sequence (DNA): TGTGCAACCCAACAGGGGGCTAACTATGGCTACACCTTC.

This chain joins TRBV5-6 and TRBJ2-2; 14 bases align to TRBD2. The V segment lost 0 bases and the J segment 4 bases; nucleotides outside the gene matches: 8. CDR3 length: 19 amino acids. Germline V gene lookup returns CDR1 SGHDT and CDR2 YYEEEE. For the CDR3, the DNA is TGTGCCAGCAGCTTGGCCGGGACTAGCGGGGGTTTGTCCACCGGGGAGCTGTTTTTT. It is translated as CASSLAGTSGGLSTGELFF. Full variable domain (rest looked up from reference TRBV5-6 and TRBJ2-2): DAGVTQSPTHLIKTRGQQVTLRCSPKSGHDTVSWYQQALGQGPQFIFQYYEEEERQRGNFPDRFSGHQFPNYSSELNVNALLLGDSALYLCASSLAGTSGGLSTGELFFGEGSRLTVL.

For the CDR3, the DNA is TGTGCCAGCAGCTACAGGGGAACTGGGGCCAACGTCCTGACTTTC. It yields the protein CASSYRGTGANVLTF. The chain carries TRBV5-4 and TRBJ2-6, with 7 bases lining up with TRBD1. Unmatched junction bases numbered 2, after V lost 3 bases and J lost 2 bases. The CDR3 runs 15 residues. From germline, CDR1 is SGHNT and CDR2 YYREEE (reference sequence).

The count of this clone is one. V is TRBV6-1 and J is TRBJ1-5; D may be TRBD1 (6 bases). CDR3 length: 17 residues. Germline CDR1 is MNHNS and CDR2 is SASEGT. Trimming shortened V by 1 base and J by 3 bases, and 16 bases separated the two germline ends. The CDR3 DNA sequence: TGTGCCAGCAGTGAAGAAAACAGGGCACCTTACAATCAGCCCCAGCATTTT. Amino acids: CASSEENRAPYNQPQHF.

This clone has more than one count but fewer than ten. The V and J genes are TRBV7-3 and TRBJ2-2; no clear D gene. CDR1 is SGHTA and CDR2 is FQGTGA in the germline V gene. V lost 5 bases to trimming and J lost 5 bases, with 6 bases between them. This CDR3 region has 12 residues. The CDR3 region has the DNA TGTGCCAGCAGCCGGTTGACCGGGGAGCTGTTTTTT. It yields the protein CASSRLTGELFF.

The chain uses TRBV7-2 and TRBJ1-2; D is unresolved. V shed 2 bases and J shed 6 bases, with 10 bases lying between them. From germline, CDR1 is SGHTA and CDR2 FQGNSA. This CDR3 is built from 13 residues. CDR3 sequence (DNA): TGTGCCAGCAGCTTAAGGCCAGCAAATGGCTACACCTTC. Protein product: CASSLRPANGYTF.

J is TRBJ2-4 and V is TRBV30, with 8 nucleotides matching TRBD1. The trim removed 4 bases at V and 6 bases at J, leaving 2 bases unmatched. Germline V CDR1 and CDR2: GTSNPN, SVGIG (reference sequence). The CDR3 has 12 residues. Here the CDR3 DNA reads TGTGCCTGGACAGGACAGGGAAACATTCAGTACTTC. The encoded protein is CAWTGQGNIQYF. The entire variable domain, with the rest obtained from reference TRBV30 and TRBJ2-4, is as follows: SQTIHQWPATLVQPVGSPLSLECTVEGTSNPNLYWYRQAAGRGLQLLFYSVGIGQISSEVPQNLSASRPQDRQFILSSKKLLLSDSGFYLCAWTGQGNIQYFGAGTRLSVL.

The V gene is TRBV24-1, the J gene TRBJ2-1, with 12 bases matching TRBD1. Trimming at V came to 5 bases and at J to 8 bases, leaving 9 bases not matched to a gene. Germline lookup yields CDR1 KGHDR and CDR2 SFDVKD. The CDR3 extends over 16 amino acids. The CDR3 spells CATSGVGDRGLYEQFF. For the CDR3, the DNA is TGTGCCACCAGTGGGGTTGGGGACAGGGGGCTCTATGAGCAGTTCTTC.

The genes are TRBV14 and TRBJ1-2, with 8 nucleotides matching TRBD1. CDR1 is SGHDN, CDR2 FVKESK, per germline. This CDR3 contains 17 residues. Trimming removed 0 bases from V and 4 bases from J; junction bases left unmatched: 10. The CDR3 sequence: CASSQDPLTGQVYGYTF. The CDR3 DNA is TGTGCCAGCAGCCAAGACCCGCTAACGGGACAGGTCTATGGCTACACCTTC.

This clone was seen a few times. The chain recombines TRBV4-1 with TRBJ1-1; a possible D gene is TRBD1 (6 bases). Deletions cut 3 bases from V and 7 bases from J, with 9 bases between. This CDR3 spans 12 amino acids. The germline V gene has CDR1 MGHRA and CDR2 YSYEKL. CDR3 in DNA: TGCGCCAGCAGCCATCAACAGGGTGAAGCTTTCTTT. Translation gives CASSHQQGEAFF.

The chain carries TRBV7-3 and TRBJ2-1, with 7 bases matching TRBD1. V lost 2 bases, J lost 3 bases, and 7 bases stayed unmatched. The CDR3 length is 16 residues. Germline V gene sequence: CDR1 SGHTA, CDR2 FQGTGA. The CDR3 spells CASSLRTHRGYNEQFF. CDR3 DNA sequence: TGTGCCAGCAGCTTACGAACCCACAGGGGCTACAATGAGCAGTTCTTC.

The chain uses TRBV14 and TRBJ2-1; D uncertain. Trimming took off 4 bases at V and 4 bases at J, with 2 bases between the two ends. Germline V gene lookup returns CDR1 SGHDN and CDR2 FVKESK. The CDR3 has 11 residues. The CDR3 spells CASSRYNEQFF. CDR3 coding DNA: TGTGCCAGCAGCCGGTACAATGAGCAGTTCTTC.

The rearrangement joins TRBV9 to TRBJ1-2; no definite D call. Germline CDR1 and CDR2: SGDLS and YYNGEE. Deletions cut 0 bases from V and 2 bases from J, with 8 bases between. The CDR3 runs 14 residues. The CDR3 bases are TGTGCCAGCAGCGTAGACACGATGAACTATGGCTACACCTTC. It is translated as CASSVDTMNYGYTF. Looking up the rest from reference TRBV9 and TRBJ1-2 gives the full variable domain: DSGVTQTPKHLITATGQRVTLRCSPRSGDLSVYWYQQSLDQGLQFLIQYYNGEERAKGNILERFSAQQFPDLHSELNLSSLELGDSALYFCASSVDTMNYGYTFGSGTRLTVV.

V is TRBV10-2 and J is TRBJ1-3; TRBD1 aligns across 8 bases. The CDR3 length is 14 residues. V was clipped by 4 bases and J by 4 bases; unmatched bases: 3. Germline V gene data show CDR1 as WSHSY and CDR2 as SAAADI. The CDR3 loop reads CASSAGQGGNTIYF. In nucleotides, the CDR3 is TGCGCCAGCAGTGCCGGACAGGGCGGAAACACCATATATTTT.